This is a list of T cell receptor beta chains from one sample in a study of blood T cell repertoires in COVID-19. Libraries were prepared by immunoSEQ multiplex PCR; TCRdb keeps only in-frame clonotypes and omits some of them. The data hold roughly 260,000 clones, with roughly 89% observed a single time. Material: PBMCs or T cells enriched from blood (not recorded which). The receptors come from a woman aged 25 to 39 with acute COVID-19. The CDR3 runs from the conserved cysteine through the conserved F or W. The D gene is left open where the match is weak. Some rows have no size entry. The others give once, few or many, or a class for an expanded clone.

>TRBD2|TRBJ2-3|TRBV5-6|-|12
CASSLGSGGLDF
TGTGCCAGCAGCTTGGGCAGCGGGGGTTTGGATTTT
>TRBD1|TRBJ1-4|TRBV2|-|17
CASSGGLTGQPNEKLFF
TGTGCCAGCAGTGGGGGTTTAACGGGACAGCCAAATGAAAAACTGTTTTTT
>TRBD1|TRBJ1-4|TRBV28|-|14
CASSLPGTAEKLFF
TGTGCCAGCAGTTTACCCGGGACAGCTGAAAAACTGTTTTTT
>-|TRBJ1-2|TRBV27|-|16
CASSLSVGEINYGYTF
TGTGCCAGCAGTTTATCGGTCGGTGAGATAAACTATGGCTACACCTTC
>-|TRBJ1-2|TRBV6-2/TRBV6-3|few|15
CASSYEPGAGYGYTF
TGTGCCAGCAGTTACGAACCCGGCGCGGGCTATGGCTACACCTTC
>-|TRBJ1-2|TRBV6-5|once|15
CASSYSAGLNYGYTF
TGTGCCAGCAGTTACTCAGCGGGTCTGAACTATGGCTACACCTTC
>TRBD2|TRBJ2-2|TRBV3-1/TRBV3-2|-|17
CASSLTSGGPNTGELFF
TGTGCCAGCAGCCTTACTAGCGGGGGCCCGAACACCGGGGAGCTGTTTTTT
>-|TRBJ2-3|TRBV30|-|15
CAWSVSGDTLDTQYF
TGTGCCTGGAGTGTATCCGGGGATACTCTAGATACGCAGTATTTT
>TRBD1|TRBJ2-1|TRBV7-8|-|17
CASSRRTGSSSYNEQFF
TGTGCCAGCAGCCGTCGGACAGGAAGTTCCTCCTACAATGAGCAGTTCTTC
>-|TRBJ1-5|TRBV6-5|-|13
CATSREFNQPQHF
TGTGCCACTTCAAGGGAGTTCAATCAGCCCCAGCATTTT
>TRBD1|TRBJ1-1|TRBV12-5|-|21
CASGPTYGQGARMGRSTEAFF
TGTGCTAGTGGCCCTACCTACGGACAGGGGGCGCGGATGGGTAGAAGCACTGAAGCTTTCTTT
>TRBD1|TRBJ1-5|TRBV6-2/TRBV6-3|-|16
CASSRDRDEGNQPQHF
TGTGCCAGCAGTAGAGACAGGGATGAGGGCAATCAGCCCCAGCATTTT
>-|TRBJ2-1|TRBV7-8|-|17
CASSSQAGVNSYNEQFF
TGTGCCAGCAGCTCCCAGGCCGGGGTAAACTCCTACAATGAGCAGTTCTTC
>-|TRBJ1-1|TRBV6-2/TRBV6-3|-|13
CASSLGVNTEAFF
TGTGCCAGCAGCCTCGGGGTTAACACTGAAGCTTTCTTT
>TRBD1|TRBJ2-1|TRBV25-1|-|13
CASSGQGWNEQFF
TGTGCCAGCAGCGGACAGGGGTGGAATGAGCAGTTCTTC
>-|TRBJ2-3|TRBV7-9|-|16
CASSPRGGGGTDTQYF
TGTGCCAGCAGCCCGAGGGGCGGGGGCGGGACAGATACGCAGTATTTT